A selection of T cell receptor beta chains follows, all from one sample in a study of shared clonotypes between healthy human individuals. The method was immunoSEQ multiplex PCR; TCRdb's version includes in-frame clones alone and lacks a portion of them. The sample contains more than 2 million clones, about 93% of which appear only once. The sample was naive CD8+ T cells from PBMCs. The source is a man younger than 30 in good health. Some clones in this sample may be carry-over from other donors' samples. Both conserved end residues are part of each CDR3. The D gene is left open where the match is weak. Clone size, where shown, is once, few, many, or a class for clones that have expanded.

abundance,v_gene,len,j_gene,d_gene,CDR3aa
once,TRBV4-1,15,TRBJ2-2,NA,CASRAAHPGAGELFF
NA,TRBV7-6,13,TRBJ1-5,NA,CASSQTLAEPQHF
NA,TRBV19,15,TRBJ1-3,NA,CASSILGISGNTIYF
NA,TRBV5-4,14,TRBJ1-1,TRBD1,CASSLGQGAGEAFF
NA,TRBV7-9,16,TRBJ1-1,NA,CASSPESGGANTEAFF
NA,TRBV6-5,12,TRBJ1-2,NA,CASSGRLDGYTF
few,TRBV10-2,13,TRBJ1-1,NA,CASSEVRGSEAFF
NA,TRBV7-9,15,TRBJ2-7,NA,CASSSLQSFSYEQYF
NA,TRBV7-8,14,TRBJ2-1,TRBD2,CASNPLASKDEQFF
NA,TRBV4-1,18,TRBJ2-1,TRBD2,CASSPRYALAGGNNEQFF
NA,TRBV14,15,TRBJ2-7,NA,CASSQAGFSSYEQYF
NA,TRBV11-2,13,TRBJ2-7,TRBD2,CASSLGGTYEQYF
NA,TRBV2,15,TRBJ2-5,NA,CATQRQGHIQETQYF
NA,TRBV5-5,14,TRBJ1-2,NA,CASSDRRRVYGYTF
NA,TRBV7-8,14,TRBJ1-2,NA,CASSLGLSNYGYTF
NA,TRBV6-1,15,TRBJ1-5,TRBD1,CASSNRDSANQPQHF
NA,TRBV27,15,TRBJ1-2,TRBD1,CASSPRGTGRYGYTF
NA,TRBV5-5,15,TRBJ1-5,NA,CASSSGRNSNQPQHF
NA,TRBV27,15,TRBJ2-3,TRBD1,CASSLLGTGTDTQYF
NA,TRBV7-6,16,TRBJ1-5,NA,CASSLEAGMRNQPQHF
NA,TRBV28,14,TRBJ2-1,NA,CASIGTAGVYEQFF
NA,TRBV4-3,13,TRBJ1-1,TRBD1,CASREEGATEAFF
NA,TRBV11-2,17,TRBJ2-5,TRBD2,CASSWPGLAATGETQYF
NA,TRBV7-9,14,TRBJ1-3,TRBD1,CASEQGRTGNTIYF
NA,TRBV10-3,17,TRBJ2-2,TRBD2,CAISRGAGVGGTGELFF
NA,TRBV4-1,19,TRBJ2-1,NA,CASSHKRLGNWDSYNEQFF
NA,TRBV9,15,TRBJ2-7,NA,CASSVVPQPHYEQYF
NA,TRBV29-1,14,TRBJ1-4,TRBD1,CSVGDREANEKLFF
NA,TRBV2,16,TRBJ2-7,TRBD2,CASSDWGTSGRLEQYF
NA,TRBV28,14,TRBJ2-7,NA,CATFTGRAGYEQYF
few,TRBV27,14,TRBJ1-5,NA,CASSLLGAGQPQHF
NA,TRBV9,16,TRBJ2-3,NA,CASSPSQVLGVDTQYF
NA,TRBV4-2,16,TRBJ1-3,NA,CASSQGEQGGGNTIYF